This TCR beta chain was found in a study of T cells in Graves' hyperthyroidism and ophthalmopathy. CDR1 and CDR2 (germline): MDHEN, SYDVKM. This CDR3 spans 16 amino acids. The CDR3 regions of TCR beta were amplified from RNA transcripts. A set of HTBI primers served as the primers for a first-round RT-PCR of the TCR CDR3. TCRdb called the multiplex PCR reads again in MiXCR, with one record for every CDR3 protein. This table has 400,000 to 600,000 distinct CDR3 sequences, more than 20% appearing once. This clonotype came up a few times. One end of the junction varies from germline; a read error may be responsible.

The receptor was derived from a man younger than 35 with Graves' hyperthyroidism. The material sequenced was blood. The genes are TRBV28 and TRBJ2-2, with D perhaps matching TRBD1 (7 bases). For the CDR3, the DNA is TGTGCCAGCAGTCCCTCCGGGACAGCGAACACCGGGGGGCTGTTTTTT. Translating it yields CASSPSGTANTGGLFF.